The clone carrying this T cell receptor (delta chain) was counted a few times. A much more abundant neighbour one base away suggests this may be a read error. TCRdb reanalysed the RT-PCR reads via CATT. The data contain about 3,000 delta-chain clones, approximately 2.6% of them singletons. The record originates from a study of gamma-delta T cells after stem cell transplantation. CDR1 and CDR2 from the germline V gene are GEAIGNYY and EKD. The CDR3 runs to 17 residues. V lost 0 bases, J lost 1 base, and 4 bases stayed unmatched. The receptor's source is a human donor. It is not recorded whose cells these are; they may come from a transplant donor. The chain links TRDV2 to TRDJ1, with 13 bases lining up with TRDD3. Specimen: gamma-delta T cells. The CDR3 DNA reads as TGTGCCTGTGACACCTTACTGGGGGATACGCGCACCGATAAACTCATCTTT. Its protein product is CACDTLLGDTRTDKLIF.